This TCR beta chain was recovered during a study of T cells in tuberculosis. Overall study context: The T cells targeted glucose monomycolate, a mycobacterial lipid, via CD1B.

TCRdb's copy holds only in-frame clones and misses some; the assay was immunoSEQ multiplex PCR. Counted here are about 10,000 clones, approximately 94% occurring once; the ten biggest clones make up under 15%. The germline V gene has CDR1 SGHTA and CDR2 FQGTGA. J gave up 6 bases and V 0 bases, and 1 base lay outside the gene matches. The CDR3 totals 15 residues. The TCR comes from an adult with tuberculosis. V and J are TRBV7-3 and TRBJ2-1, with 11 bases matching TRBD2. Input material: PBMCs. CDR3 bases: TGTGCCAGCAGCTTAACCGGGACTAGCGGCAATGAGCAGTTCTTC. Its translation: CASSLTGTSGNEQFF.